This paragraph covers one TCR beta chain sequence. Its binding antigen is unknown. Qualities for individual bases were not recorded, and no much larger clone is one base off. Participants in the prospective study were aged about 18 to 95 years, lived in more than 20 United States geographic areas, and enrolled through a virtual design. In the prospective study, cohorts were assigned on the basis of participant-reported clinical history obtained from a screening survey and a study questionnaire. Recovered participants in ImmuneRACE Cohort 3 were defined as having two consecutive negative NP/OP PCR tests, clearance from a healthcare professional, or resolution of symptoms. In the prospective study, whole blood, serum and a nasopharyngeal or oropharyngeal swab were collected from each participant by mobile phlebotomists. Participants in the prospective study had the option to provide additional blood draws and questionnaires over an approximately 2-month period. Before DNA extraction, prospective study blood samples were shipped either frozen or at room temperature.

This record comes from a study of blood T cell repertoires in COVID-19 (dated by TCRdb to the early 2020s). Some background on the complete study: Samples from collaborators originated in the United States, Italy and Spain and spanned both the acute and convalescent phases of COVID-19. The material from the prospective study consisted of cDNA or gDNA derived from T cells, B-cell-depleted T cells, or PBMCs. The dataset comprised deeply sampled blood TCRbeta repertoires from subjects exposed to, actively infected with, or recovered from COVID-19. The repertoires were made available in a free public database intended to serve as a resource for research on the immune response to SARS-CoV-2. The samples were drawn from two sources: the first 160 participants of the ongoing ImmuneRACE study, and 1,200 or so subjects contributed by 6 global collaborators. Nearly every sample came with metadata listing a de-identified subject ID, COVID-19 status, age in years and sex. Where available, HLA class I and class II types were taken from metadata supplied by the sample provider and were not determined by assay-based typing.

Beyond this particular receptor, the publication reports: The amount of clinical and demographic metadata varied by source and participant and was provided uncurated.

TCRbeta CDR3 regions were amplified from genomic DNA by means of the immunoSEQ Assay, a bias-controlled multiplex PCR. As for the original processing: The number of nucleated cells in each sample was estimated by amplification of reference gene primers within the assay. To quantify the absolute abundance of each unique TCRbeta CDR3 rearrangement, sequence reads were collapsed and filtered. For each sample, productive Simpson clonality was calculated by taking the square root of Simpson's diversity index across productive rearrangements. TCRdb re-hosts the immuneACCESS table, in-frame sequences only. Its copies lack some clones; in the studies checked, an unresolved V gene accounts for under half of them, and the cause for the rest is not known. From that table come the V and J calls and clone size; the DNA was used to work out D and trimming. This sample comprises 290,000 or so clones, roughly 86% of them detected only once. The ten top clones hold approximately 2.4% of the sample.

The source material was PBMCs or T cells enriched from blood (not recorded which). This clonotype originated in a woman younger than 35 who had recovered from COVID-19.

This receptor has the CDR3 CASRASPGSSLNTEAFF. The base sequence is TGTGCCAGCAGGGCCTCACCAGGTTCTTCTTTGAACACTGAAGCTTTCTTT. The V and J segments used are TRBV5-4 and TRBJ1-1; the D gene assignment is ambiguous. Taken from cysteine to phenylalanine, the CDR3 has 17 residues. Only the CDR3 region is kept as DNA, spanning 51 bases read in frame from base 1. V was cut back by 5 bases and J by 0 bases, leaving a gap of 20 bases between them. CDR1 SGHNT and CDR2 YYREEE were looked up in the germline V gene (reference sequence).